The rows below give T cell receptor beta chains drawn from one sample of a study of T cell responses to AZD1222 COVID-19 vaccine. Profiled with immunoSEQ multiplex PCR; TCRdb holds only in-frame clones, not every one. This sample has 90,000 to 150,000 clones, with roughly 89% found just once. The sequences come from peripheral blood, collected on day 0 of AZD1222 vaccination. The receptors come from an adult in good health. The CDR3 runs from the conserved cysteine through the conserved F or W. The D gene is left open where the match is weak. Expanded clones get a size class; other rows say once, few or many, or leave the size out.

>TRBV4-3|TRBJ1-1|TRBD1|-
CASSRGTGGNTEAFF
TGCGCCAGCAGCCGAGGGACAGGGGGGAACACTGAAGCTTTCTTT
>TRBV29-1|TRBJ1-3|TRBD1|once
CSADRGGNTIYF
TGCAGCGCGGACAGGGGTGGAAACACCATATATTTT
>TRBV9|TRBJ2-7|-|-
CASSPLYEQYF
TGTGCCAGCAGCCCGTTATACGAGCAGTACTTC
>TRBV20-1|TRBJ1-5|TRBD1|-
CSASRTGRLGQPQHF
TGCAGTGCTAGTCGGACAGGGAGATTGGGTCAGCCCCAGCATTTT
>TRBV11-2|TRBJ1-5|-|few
CASSLEGNGNQPQHF
TGTGCCAGCAGCTTAGAGGGCAATGGCAATCAGCCCCAGCATTTT
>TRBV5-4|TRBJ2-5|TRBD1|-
CASSDRGRKTQYF
TGTGCCAGCAGCGACAGGGGGCGGAAGACCCAGTACTTC
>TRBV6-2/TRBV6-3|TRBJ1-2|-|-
CASSRTPNYGYTF
TGTGCCAGCAGTAGGACACCCAACTATGGCTACACCTTC
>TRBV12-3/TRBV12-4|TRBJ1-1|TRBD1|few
CASSPTGGREAFF
TGTGCCAGCAGCCCGACAGGGGGCAGGGAAGCTTTCTTT
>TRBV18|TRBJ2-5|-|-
CASSPQDGRGETQYF
TGTGCCAGCTCACCACAGGACGGCAGGGGAGAGACCCAGTACTTC
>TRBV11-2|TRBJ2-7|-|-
CASRKPDGSSYEQYF
TGTGCCAGCAGGAAACCGGACGGGAGCTCCTACGAGCAGTACTTC
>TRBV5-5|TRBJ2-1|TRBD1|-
CASSYIGQVNEQFF
TGTGCCAGCAGCTATATTGGACAGGTAAATGAGCAGTTCTTC
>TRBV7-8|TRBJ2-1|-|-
CAAADWSSYNEQFF
TGTGCCGCGGCCGATTGGAGCTCCTACAATGAGCAGTTCTTC
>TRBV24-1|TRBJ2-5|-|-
CATSDFAQTQYF
TGTGCCACCAGTGATTTTGCACAGACCCAGTACTTC
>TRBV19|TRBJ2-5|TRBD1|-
CASRGQGEETQYF
TGTGCCAGTAGGGGACAGGGAGAAGAGACCCAGTACTTC
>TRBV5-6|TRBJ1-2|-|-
CASSLGPGGYGYTF
TGTGCCAGCAGTTTGGGTCCGGGTGGATATGGCTACACCTTC
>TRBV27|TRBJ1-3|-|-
CASRSTGGNTIYF
TGTGCCAGCAGGTCAACTGGTGGAAACACCATATATTTT
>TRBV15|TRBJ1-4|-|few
CATSRPGLLSNEKLFF
TGTGCCACCAGCAGACCAGGACTCCTCTCTAATGAAAAACTGTTTTTT
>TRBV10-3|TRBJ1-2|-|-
CAISEGGSEGYTF
TGTGCCATCAGTGAAGGAGGGTCAGAAGGCTACACCTTC
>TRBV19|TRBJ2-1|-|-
CATPRGAEQFF
TGTGCCACCCCTAGAGGGGCTGAGCAGTTCTTC
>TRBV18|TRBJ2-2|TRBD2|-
CASSPLLGRDTGELFF
TGTGCCAGCTCACCACTTCTAGGGAGGGACACCGGGGAGCTGTTTTTT
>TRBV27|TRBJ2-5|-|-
CASSARGRSFGTQYF
TGTGCCAGCAGTGCCAGGGGTCGGAGCTTTGGGACCCAGTACTTC
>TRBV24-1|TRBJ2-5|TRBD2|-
CATSDLAGGGETQYF
TGTGCCACCAGTGATTTAGCGGGAGGAGGGGAGACCCAGTACTTC
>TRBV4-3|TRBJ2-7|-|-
CASSQDYTGSSYEQYF
TGCGCCAGCAGCCAAGATTATACAGGGAGCTCCTACGAGCAGTACTTC
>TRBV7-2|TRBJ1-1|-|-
CASSFSPTVTEAFF
TGTGCCAGCAGTTTTAGCCCTACCGTGACTGAAGCTTTCTTT
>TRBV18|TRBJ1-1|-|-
CASSPPTGNTEAFF
TGTGCCAGCTCACCACCGACAGGGAACACTGAAGCTTTCTTT
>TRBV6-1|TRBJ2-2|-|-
CASSEINTGELFF
TGTGCCAGCAGTGAGATAAACACCGGGGAGCTGTTTTTT
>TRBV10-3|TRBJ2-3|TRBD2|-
CAAESSGLRADTQYF
TGTGCCGCTGAATCTAGCGGGTTGAGGGCAGATACGCAGTATTTT
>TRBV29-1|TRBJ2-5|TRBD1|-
CSVGRALDRIRETQYF
TGCAGCGTCGGTCGGGCTCTGGACAGGATTCGGGAGACCCAGTACTTC
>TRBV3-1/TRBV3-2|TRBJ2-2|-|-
CASSPTRGNTGELFF
TGTGCCAGCAGCCCGACCCGGGGGAACACCGGGGAGCTGTTTTTT
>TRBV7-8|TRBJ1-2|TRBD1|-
CASSPRTGSNYGYTF
TGTGCCAGCAGCCCCCGGACAGGGAGTAACTATGGCTACACCTTC
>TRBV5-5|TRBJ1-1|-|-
CASSSRVGMNTEAFF
TGTGCCAGCAGTTCCAGGGTGGGCATGAACACTGAAGCTTTCTTT
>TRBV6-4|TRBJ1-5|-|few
CASSGRTVPNQPQHF
TGTGCCAGCAGTGGACGGACAGTCCCCAATCAGCCCCAGCATTTT
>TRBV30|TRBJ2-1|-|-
CAWSVLGHEQFF
TGTGCCTGGAGTGTACTAGGCCATGAGCAGTTCTTC
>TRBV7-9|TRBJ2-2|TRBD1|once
CASSFDRGLNTGELFF
TGTGCCAGCAGCTTCGACAGGGGCCTCAACACCGGGGAGCTGTTTTTT
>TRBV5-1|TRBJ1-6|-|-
CAQVNGGYNSPLHF
TGCGCTCAAGTTAATGGGGGGTATAATTCACCCCTCCACTTT
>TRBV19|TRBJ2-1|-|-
CASSKGSNEQFF
TGTGCCAGTAGTAAGGGCAGCAATGAGCAGTTCTTC
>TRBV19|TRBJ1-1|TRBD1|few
CASSIRIRGTEAFF
TGTGCCAGTAGTATAAGAATCAGGGGGACTGAAGCTTTCTTT
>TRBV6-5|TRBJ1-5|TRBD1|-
CASRADRGGNQPQHF
TGTGCCAGCAGAGCCGACAGGGGAGGCAATCAGCCCCAGCATTTT
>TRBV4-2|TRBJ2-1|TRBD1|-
CASSQGTGEVDEQFF
TGTGCCAGCAGCCAAGGGACAGGGGAAGTCGATGAGCAGTTCTTC
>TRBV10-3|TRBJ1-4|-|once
CAISDAGTATNEKLFF
TGTGCCATCAGTGATGCAGGGACGGCAACTAATGAAAAACTGTTTTTT
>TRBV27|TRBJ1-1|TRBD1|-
CASIRKGALTFFTEAFF
TGTGCCAGCATTCGAAAGGGGGCTCTGACTTTTTTCACTGAAGCTTTCTTT
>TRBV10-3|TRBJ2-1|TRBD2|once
CAIKWLAGANEQFF
TGTGCCATTAAGTGGCTAGCGGGAGCCAATGAGCAGTTCTTC
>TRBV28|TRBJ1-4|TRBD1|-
CASGGTGGIEKLFF
TGTGCCAGCGGCGGGACAGGGGGAATCGAAAAACTGTTTTTT
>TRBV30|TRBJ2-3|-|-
CAWSGAKRGTDTQYF
TGTGCCTGGAGTGGAGCCAAAAGGGGCACAGATACGCAGTATTTT
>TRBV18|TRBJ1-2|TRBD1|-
CASSQRQGGYTF
TGTGCCAGCTCACAAAGACAGGGTGGCTACACCTTC
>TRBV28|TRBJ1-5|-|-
CASSSRVGPGQPQHF
TGTGCCAGCAGTTCCAGGGTGGGGCCGGGTCAGCCCCAGCATTTT
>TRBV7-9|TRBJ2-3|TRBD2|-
CASSLPSGRGAQNTQYF
TGTGCCAGCAGCTTGCCTAGCGGGAGGGGGGCACAAAATACGCAGTATTTT
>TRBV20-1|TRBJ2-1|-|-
CSATYNEQFF
TGCAGTGCGACTTACAATGAGCAGTTCTTC
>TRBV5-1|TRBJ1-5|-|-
CASSLNRDQPQHF
TGCGCCAGCAGCTTAAATCGGGATCAGCCCCAGCATTTT
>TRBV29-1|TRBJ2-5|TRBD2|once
CSVAAPSGLTETQYF
TGCAGCGTTGCGGCCCCCTCGGGACTAACAGAGACCCAGTACTTC
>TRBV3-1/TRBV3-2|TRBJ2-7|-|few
CASSQEGRAFHEQYF
TGTGCCAGCAGCCAAGAGGGCCGGGCTTTCCACGAGCAGTACTTC
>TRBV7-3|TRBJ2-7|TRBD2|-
CASAEREGLGEQYF
TGTGCCAGCGCCGAGCGGGAGGGCCTGGGCGAGCAGTACTTC
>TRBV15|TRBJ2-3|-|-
CATSRDRGATDTQYF
TGTGCCACCAGCAGAGATAGGGGGGCCACAGATACGCAGTATTTT
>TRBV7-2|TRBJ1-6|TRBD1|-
CASSRDRGGGSPLHF
TGTGCCAGCAGCCGGGACAGGGGAGGGGGATCACCCCTCCACTTT
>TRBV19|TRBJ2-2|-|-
CASSIGGGELFF
TGTGCCAGTAGTATAGGGGGCGGGGAGCTGTTTTTT
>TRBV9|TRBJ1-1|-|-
CASSPRGYTTEAFF
TGTGCCAGCAGCCCCCGGGGATACACCACTGAAGCTTTCTTT
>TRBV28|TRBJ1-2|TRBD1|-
CAGGGQASYGYTF
TGTGCCGGGGGAGGACAGGCTTCCTATGGCTACACCTTC
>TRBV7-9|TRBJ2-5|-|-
CASSLAGGWETQYF
TGTGCCAGCAGCTTAGCGGGAGGCTGGGAGACCCAGTACTTC
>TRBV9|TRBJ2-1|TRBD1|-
CASSPGGADNEQFF
TGTGCCAGCAGCCCAGGGGGTGCGGACAATGAGCAGTTCTTC
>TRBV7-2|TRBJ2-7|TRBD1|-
CASSLAVGTEYEQYF
TGTGCCAGCAGCTTAGCAGTCGGGACAGAATACGAGCAGTACTTC